Below are 3 T cell receptor beta chains sequenced from a single sample in a study of blood T cell repertoires in COVID-19. Profiling relied on immunoSEQ multiplex PCR, and the TCRdb table lists in-frame clones only, not all of them. There are 200,000 to 250,000 clones in the sample; 65% to 90% occur only once, and over 2% lies in the top ten. The sequenced sample consisted of peripheral blood. Receptors were obtained from a woman in her seventies with COVID-19, enrolled during active disease.

This clone was seen many times. J is TRBJ2-1 and V is TRBV27, with 12 bases matching TRBD2. V lost 3 bases and J lost 6; bases outside the gene matches: 3. The CDR3 runs 15 residues. The V gene's germline CDR1 is MNHEY and CDR2 SMNVEV (reference sequence). This chain's CDR3 is CASSFSGLAGNEQFF. The CDR3 DNA reads TGTGCCAGCAGTTTTTCGGGACTAGCGGGCAATGAGCAGTTCTTC.

CDR3 in amino acids: CASSAQGRRQETQYF. CDR3 coding DNA: TGTGCCAGCAGCGCACAAGGGAGGAGGCAAGAGACCCAGTACTTC. The V and J genes are TRBV7-2 and TRBJ2-5, with a possible D match to TRBD2 (6 bases). V lost 5 bases to trimming and J lost 2 bases, with 15 bases between them. Germline loops: CDR1 SGHTA, CDR2 FQGNSA. This CDR3 is 15 amino acids long.

The CDR3 here is CAWRRFTMNTEAFF. CDR3 DNA sequence: TGTGCCTGGAGGCGGTTTACCATGAACACTGAAGCTTTCTTT. V gene TRBV30 combines with J gene TRBJ1-1; D call uncertain. Trimming pared 3 bases from V and 0 bases from J, leaving 11 bases between. CDR1 and CDR2 from the germline V gene are GTSNPN and SVGIG (reference sequence). The CDR3 runs to 14 residues.